This T cell receptor (beta chain) was sequenced for a study of response to subunit inactivated influenza vaccine. A single count supports this clonotype. Its matching antigen is unknown. The study's findings and limits: Authors suggested that a seasonal influenza vaccination recruits few new T cells each time.

TCRdb independently ran MiXCR on the RT-PCR reads; one entry per CDR3 protein. The sample has roughly 650,000 distinct CDR3 sequences, more than 15% seen once. This CDR3 is 15 amino acids long. V shed 2 bases and J shed 5 bases, with 14 bases lying between them. The V gene's germline CDR1 is SGHRS and CDR2 YFSETQ. The chain couples TRBV5-1 to TRBJ2-1; D is possibly TRBD1 or TRBD2 (6 bases each). The source material was PBMCs from blood, sampled 12 days after vaccination. This clonotype was sampled from a man aged 50-60 years who received an inactivated influenza vaccine. The CDR3 bases are TGCGCCAGCAGCTTTTTGGCGAGGGGGGACAATGAGCAGTTCTTC. It is translated as CASSFLARGDNEQFF. Full variable domain (rest looked up from reference TRBV5-1 and TRBJ2-1): KAGVTQTPRYLIKTRGQQVTLSCSPISGHRSVSWYQQTPGQGLQFLFEYFSETQRNKGNFPGRFSGRQFSNSRSEMNVSTLELGDSALYLCASSFLARGDNEQFFGPGTRLTVL.